The clone carrying this T cell receptor (beta chain) has only a few counts. These data are taken from a study of cytomegalovirus exposure and HLA in healthy donors. The CDR3 spans 18 residues. V dropped 4 bases and J dropped 3; count of bases not matched to a gene: 14. Germline CDR1 and CDR2: MGHRA and YSYEKL. 13 Jbeta primers and 60 Vbeta primers were used for the PCR. TCRdb's table, derived via immunoSEQ multiplex PCR, lists solely in-frame clones and lacks some. The repertoire holds 60,000 to 80,000 clones, with approximately 80% as singletons. Specimen: PBMCs. The V and J genes are TRBV4-1 and TRBJ1-5; TRBD1 matches at 8 bases. This TCR was recovered from a woman in her 30s in good health and CMV-seronegative. The CDR3 nucleotides read TGCGCCAGCAGCCTGGGGAGGAGCAGGGGGCGCATCAATCAGCCCCAGCATTTT. It translates to CASSLGRSRGRINQPQHF.